This note documents a single TCR beta chain sequence. The specificity of this receptor is unknown. The sample holds no much larger clone one base away, and base qualities are not on file. Each collaborating institution followed its own protocols to collect whole blood in K2EDTA tubes. Collaborator samples were shipped for TCRbeta analysis as frozen whole blood, isolated PBMCs, or DNA extracted from either sample type. TCRbeta CDR3 regions were amplified from genomic DNA using the immunoSEQ Assay, a bias-controlled multiplex PCR. The study's own analysis went as follows. The number of nucleated cells in each sample was estimated by amplification of reference gene primers within the assay. To quantify the absolute abundance of each unique TCRbeta CDR3 rearrangement, sequence reads were collapsed and filtered. For each sample, productive Simpson clonality was calculated by taking the square root of Simpson's diversity index across productive rearrangements. TCRdb carries this immuneACCESS record with in-frame sequences only. Its versions omit some clonotypes, under half of them owing to an unresolved V gene in the studies checked, with the rest unexplained. D and trimming come from the DNA, and the V and J calls and clone size come from that table. Counted in this sample were under 150,000 clones; more than 75% of them appeared once. The ten largest clones capture about 3% of the sample.

This sample is part of a study of blood T cell repertoires in COVID-19 (dated by TCRdb to the early 2020s). Broadly, across the study: Samples covering the acute and convalescent phases of COVID-19 were provided by collaborators in the United States, Italy and Spain. The prospective study material was composed of cDNA or gDNA derived from T cells, B-cell-depleted T cells, or PBMCs. The dataset comprised deeply sampled blood TCRbeta repertoires from subjects exposed to, actively infected with, or recovered from COVID-19. A freely available public database, intended as a resource for researchers studying the immune response to SARS-CoV-2, is where the repertoires were released. The samples were drawn from the first 160 participants of the ongoing ImmuneRACE study and from 950 to 1,500 subjects provided by 6 global collaborators. Nearly every sample came with metadata listing a de-identified subject ID, COVID-19 status, age in years and sex. Where available, HLA class I and class II types were obtained from metadata supplied by the sample provider rather than from assay-based typing.

Counted from cysteine to phenylalanine, this CDR3 has 18 amino acids. The entry retains the CDR3 DNA only, 54 bases that are in frame from base 1. Looking up the germline V gene yields CDR1 MGHRA and CDR2 YSYEKL. Germline trimming amounts to 4 bases on V and 0 bases on J, with 4 as the count of junction bases outside the gene matches. What the study reported, not specific to this receptor: How much clinical and demographic metadata was included differed by source and by participant, and the metadata was provided uncurated.

Input material: peripheral blood. The rearranged chain carries TRBV4-1 and TRBJ2-4; 15 nucleotides in the junction match TRBD2. This receptor was taken from a man between 40 and 49 years old with acute or convalescent COVID-19. The CDR3 reads as follows: CASSPGLAGGVAKNIQYF. The sequence in DNA is TGCGCCAGCAGCCCGGGACTAGCGGGGGGAGTAGCCAAAAACATTCAGTACTTC.